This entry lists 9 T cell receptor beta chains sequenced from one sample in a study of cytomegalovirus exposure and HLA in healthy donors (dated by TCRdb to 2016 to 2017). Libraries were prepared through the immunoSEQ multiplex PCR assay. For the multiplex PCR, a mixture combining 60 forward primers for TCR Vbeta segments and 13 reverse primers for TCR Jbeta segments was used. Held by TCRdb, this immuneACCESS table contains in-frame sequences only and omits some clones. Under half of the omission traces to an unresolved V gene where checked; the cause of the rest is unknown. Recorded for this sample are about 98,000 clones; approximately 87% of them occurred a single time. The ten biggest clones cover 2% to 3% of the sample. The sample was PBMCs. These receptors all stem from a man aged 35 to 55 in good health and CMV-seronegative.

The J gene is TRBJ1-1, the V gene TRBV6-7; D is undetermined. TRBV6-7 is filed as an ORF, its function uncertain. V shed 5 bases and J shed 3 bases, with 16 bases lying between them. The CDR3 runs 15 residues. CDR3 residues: CASSRPRDDDTEAFF. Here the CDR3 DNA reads TGTGCCAGCAGTCGGCCGCGGGATGATGACACTGAAGCTTTCTTT.

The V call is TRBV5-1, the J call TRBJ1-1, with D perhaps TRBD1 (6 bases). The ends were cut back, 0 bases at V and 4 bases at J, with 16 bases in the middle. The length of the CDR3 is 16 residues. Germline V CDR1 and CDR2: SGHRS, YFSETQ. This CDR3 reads CASSLVPGDRTTEAFF. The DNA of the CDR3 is TGCGCCAGCAGCTTGGTGCCAGGGGATCGAACCACTGAAGCTTTCTTT.

CDR3 in amino acids: CAWRPRDRVGANYGYTF. As DNA, the CDR3 is TGTGCCTGGAGACCCCGGGACAGGGTGGGAGCTAACTATGGCTACACCTTC. The chain combines TRBV30 with TRBJ1-2; 9 nucleotides align to TRBD1. This CDR3 comprises 17 residues. Germline CDR1 GTSNPN, CDR2 SVGIG (reference sequence). After removal of 3 bases from V and 0 bases from J, the junction contained 11 bases not matched to a gene.

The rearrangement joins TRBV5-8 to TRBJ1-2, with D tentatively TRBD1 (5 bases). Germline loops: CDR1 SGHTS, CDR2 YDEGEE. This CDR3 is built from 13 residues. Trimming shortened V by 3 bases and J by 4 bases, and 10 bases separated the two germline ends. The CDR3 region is CASSSTEIYGYTF. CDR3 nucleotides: TGTGCCAGCAGCTCGACAGAGATCTATGGCTACACCTTC.

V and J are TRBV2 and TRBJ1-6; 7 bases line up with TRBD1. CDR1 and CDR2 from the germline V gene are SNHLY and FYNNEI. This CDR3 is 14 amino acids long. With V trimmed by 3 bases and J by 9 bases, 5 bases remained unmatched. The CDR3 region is CASSELRGRSPLHF. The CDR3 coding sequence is TGTGCCAGCAGTGAGTTGAGGGGGCGTTCACCCCTCCACTTT.

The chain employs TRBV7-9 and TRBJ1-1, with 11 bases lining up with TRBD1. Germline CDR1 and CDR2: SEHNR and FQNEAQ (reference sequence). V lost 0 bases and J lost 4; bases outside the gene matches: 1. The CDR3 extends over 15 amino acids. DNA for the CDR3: TGTGCCAGCAGCTTAGCCGGGACAGGGGGCACTGAAGCTTTCTTT. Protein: CASSLAGTGGTEAFF. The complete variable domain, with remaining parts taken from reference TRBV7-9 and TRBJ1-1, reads DTGVSQNPRHKITKRGQNVTFRCDPISEHNRLYWYRQTLGQGPEFLTYFQNEAQLEKSRLLSDRFSAERPKGSFSTLEIQRTEQGDSAMYLCASSLAGTGGTEAFFGQGTRLTVV.

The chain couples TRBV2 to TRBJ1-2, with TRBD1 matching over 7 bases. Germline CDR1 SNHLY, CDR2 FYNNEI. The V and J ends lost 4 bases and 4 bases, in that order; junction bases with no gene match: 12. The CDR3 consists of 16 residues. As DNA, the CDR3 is TGTGCCAGCAGTGCACCGATCCAGGGGGATTTCTATGGCTACACCTTC. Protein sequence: CASSAPIQGDFYGYTF.

CDR3 region: CASSFSGQRFEQFF. CDR3 nucleotide sequence: TGTGCCAGCAGCTTCTCCGGACAGAGGTTTGAGCAGTTCTTC. This chain uses TRBV7-9 with TRBJ2-1, with D possibly matching TRBD1 (6 bases). In germline, CDR1 is SEHNR, CDR2 FQNEAQ (reference sequence). CDR3 length: 14 residues. Trimming pared 3 bases from V and 9 bases from J, leaving 15 bases between.

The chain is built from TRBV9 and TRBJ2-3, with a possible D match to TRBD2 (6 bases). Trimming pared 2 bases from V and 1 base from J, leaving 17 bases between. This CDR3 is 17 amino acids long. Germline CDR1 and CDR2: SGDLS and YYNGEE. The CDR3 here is CASSVSLSRDGTDTQYF. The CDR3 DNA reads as TGTGCCAGCAGCGTTTCCCTCTCGCGGGACGGCACAGATACGCAGTATTTT.